The 6 T cell receptor beta chains listed next were all sequenced from one sample in a study of CD8 T cells in ankylosing spondylitis. Study-wide results and caveats: Ankylosing spondylitis blood appeared to carry a characteristic TCR beta motif of roughly eight highly homologous variants.

Antigens for these TCRs are unknown. Each CDR3 protein is one row after TCRdb ran MiXCR on the 5' RACE reads. The data contain about 330,000 distinct CDR3 sequences, 6.5% to 10% of them singletons. Sequenced: blood, either unsorted or a sorted T cell fraction (not recorded which). These receptors came from a male donor with ankylosing spondylitis.

This chain connects TRBV29-1 to TRBJ2-7, with 7 positions matching TRBD2. This CDR3 contains 14 residues. V was clipped by 0 bases and J by 0 bases; unmatched bases: 2. Germline CDR1 reads SQVTM; CDR2 reads ANQGSEA. In DNA form, the CDR3 reads TGCAGCGTTGAAGAGGGGGGGTCCTCCTACGAGCAGTACTTC. Residues: CSVEEGGSSYEQYF.

This clonotype was detected a few times. V and J are TRBV5-1 and TRBJ2-7; either TRBD1 or TRBD2 may supply D (5 bases each). Trimming left V 5 bases short and J 0 bases short, with 15 bases between. CDR3 length: 15 amino acids. Looked up from germline, CDR1 is SGHRS and CDR2 is YFSETQ. The CDR3 spells CASRATGTNSYEQYF. The CDR3 DNA reads TGCGCCAGCAGAGCGACCGGGACGAACTCCTACGAGCAGTACTTC.

This clonotype has a handful of counts. V usage is TRBV18 and J usage is TRBJ2-3; possibly TRBD2 for D (5 bases). V was trimmed by 3 bases and J by 2 bases, leaving 12 bases between them. The CDR3 loop spans 15 amino acids. Germline CDR1 and CDR2: KGHSH and LQKENI. The CDR3 sequence is CASSPRTAATDTQYF. CDR3 nucleotides: TGTGCCAGCTCACCTAGGACTGCCGCCACAGATACGCAGTATTTT. Combining the CDR3 with reference TRBV18 and TRBJ2-3 gives the whole variable domain NAGVMQNPRHLVRRRGQEARLRCSPMKGHSHVYWYRQLPEEGLKFMVYLQKENIIDESGMPKERFSAEFPKEGPSILRIQQVVRGDSAAYFCASSPRTAATDTQYFGPGTRLTVL.

This clonotype was seen a few times. The chain links TRBV18 to TRBJ2-1, with D tentatively TRBD2 (5 bases). In germline, CDR1 is KGHSH, CDR2 LQKENI. The CDR3 loop spans 12 amino acids. Deletions cut 2 bases from V and 8 bases from J, with 7 bases between. CDR3: CASSPARDEQFF. CDR3 nucleotides: TGTGCCAGCTCACCAGCGAGGGATGAGCAGTTCTTC. The full variable domain, its missing parts supplied by reference TRBV18 and TRBJ2-1, is NAGVMQNPRHLVRRRGQEARLRCSPMKGHSHVYWYRQLPEEGLKFMVYLQKENIIDESGMPKERFSAEFPKEGPSILRIQQVVRGDSAAYFCASSPARDEQFFGPGTRLTVL.

This rearrangement joins TRBV10-1 to TRBJ2-1, with 8 bases aligning to TRBD1. Trimming took 1 base from V and 9 from J; bases not matched to a gene: 2. Germline V CDR1 and CDR2: WNHNN, SYGVQD (reference sequence). CDR3 length: 13 amino acids. The CDR3 region has the DNA TGCGCCAGCAGTGAGTACAGGGGGTTTGAGCAGTTCTTC. This encodes CASSEYRGFEQFF.

This clonotype was observed many times. The chain links TRBV11-2 to TRBJ2-7; D may match TRBD1 or TRBD2 (5 bases each). This CDR3 spans 11 amino acids. CDR1 and CDR2 from the germline V gene are SGHAT and FQNNGV. V lost 6 bases, J lost 2 bases, and 5 bases lay in between. The CDR3 protein is CASRGAYEQYF. DNA for the CDR3: TGTGCCAGCAGGGGGGCCTACGAGCAGTACTTC.